The 17 T cell receptor beta chains below were found in one sample sequenced in a study of blood T cell repertoires in COVID-19. This table comes from immunoSEQ multiplex PCR, and its TCRdb copy is limited to in-frame clones, with some not included. The table has some 110,000 clones, 87% seen once. Material for sequencing was peripheral blood. The source of these receptors is a human donor in a cohort sampled during active COVID-19.

The rearrangement links TRBV28 to TRBJ2-1; 9 bases map to TRBD1. The V and J ends lost 10 bases and 6 bases, in that order; junction bases with no gene match: 7. Germline-derived CDR1 and CDR2 are MDHEN and SYDVKM. The CDR3 spans 13 residues. Here the CDR3 reads CAIGTGRSNEQFF. The DNA of the CDR3 is TGTGCCATCGGGACAGGGCGCAGCAATGAGCAGTTCTTC.

The chain uses TRBV14 and TRBJ1-1; D is perhaps TRBD1 (5 bases). Germline CDR1 SGHDN, CDR2 FVKESK. The CDR3 extends over 14 amino acids. V lost 3 bases and J lost 4, with 12 bases in between. The CDR3 coding sequence is TGTGCCAGCAGCCATGAGGCCCAGGGCACTGAAGCTTTCTTT. Protein sequence: CASSHEAQGTEAFF.

The chain carries TRBV6-5 and TRBJ2-1; 7 bases are shared with TRBD2. The CDR3 contains 14 residues. Trimming took 7 bases from V and 1 from J; bases not matched to a gene: 4. From germline, CDR1 is MNHEY and CDR2 SVGAGI. The CDR3 sequence is CASTLADSYNEQFF. The CDR3 bases are TGTGCCAGCACCCTAGCGGATTCCTACAATGAGCAGTTCTTC.

The chain is built from TRBV23-1 and TRBJ2-7, with a tentative D call TRBD2 (5 bases). TRBV23-1 is labeled an ORF, and its function is uncertain. Trimming removed 1 base at V and 2 bases at J, with 9 bases between. This CDR3 region has 14 residues. The CDR3 sequence is CASSQLRGPYEQYF. DNA for the CDR3: TGCGCCAGCAGTCAATTGCGAGGGCCCTACGAGCAGTACTTC.

The chain combines TRBV23-1 with TRBJ2-7; D is perhaps TRBD1 (5 bases). TRBV23-1 belongs to the ORF category, with a function that is uncertain. Trimming shortened V by 0 bases and J by 2 bases, and 23 bases separated the two germline ends. This CDR3 is 19 amino acids long. The chain's CDR3 is CASSQSTRTKITGPYEQYF. CDR3 bases: TGCGCCAGCAGTCAATCTACCCGGACAAAAATAACGGGTCCCTACGAGCAGTACTTC.

This clone occurred once. The chain joins TRBV5-8 to TRBJ1-2; 8 bases agree with TRBD1. CDR1 and CDR2 from the germline V gene are SGHTS and YDEGEE. The CDR3 contains 13 residues. With V trimmed by 5 bases and J by 6 bases, 6 bases remained unmatched. CDR3 bases: TGTGCCAGCAGGACAGGGGTCTCAAATGGCTACACCTTC. It specifies CASRTGVSNGYTF.

V gene TRBV7-2 combines with J gene TRBJ2-3, with 11 nucleotides matching TRBD2. The CDR3 is 17 residues long. Per the germline V gene, CDR1 is SGHTA and CDR2 is FQGNSA. V dropped 2 bases and J dropped 4; count of bases not matched to a gene: 8. CDR3 loop: CASSLPTSGRNSDTQYF. The DNA for the CDR3 is TGTGCCAGCAGCTTACCTACTAGCGGGAGAAACTCAGATACGCAGTATTTT.

This chain links TRBV10-1 with TRBJ2-5; TRBD1 agrees at 10 bases. The length of the CDR3 is 16 residues. Germline V gene sequence: CDR1 WNHNN, CDR2 SYGVQD (reference sequence). After removal of 4 bases from V and 1 base from J, the junction contained 6 bases not matched to a gene. CDR3 nucleotides: TGCGCCAGCAGTGGCGACAGGGGGCCTACCCAAGAGACCCAGTACTTC. It yields the protein CASSGDRGPTQETQYF.

The chain has TRBV9 and TRBJ1-2, with TRBD1 matching 7 bases. This CDR3 is built from 15 residues. Looked up from germline, CDR1 is SGDLS and CDR2 is YYNGEE. The V gene end was trimmed by 0 bases and the J gene end by 7 bases; junction bases not matched to a gene: 9. The CDR3 DNA sequence: TGTGCCAGCAGCGTAGAGGGGGCCCTTTGGGGTGGCTACACCTTC. This codes for CASSVEGALWGGYTF.

This chain connects TRBV7-9 to TRBJ2-1; 7 positions match TRBD2. Trimming removed 2 bases from V and 0 bases from J; junction bases left unmatched: 1. Per the germline V gene, CDR1 is SEHNR and CDR2 is FQNEAQ (reference sequence). The CDR3 is made up of 15 amino acids. CDR3 coding DNA: TGTGCCAGCAGCTTAACGGGGGGCTCCTACAATGAGCAGTTCTTC. It yields the protein CASSLTGGSYNEQFF. The full variable domain, with the rest looked up from reference TRBV7-9 and TRBJ2-1, is DTGVSQNPRHKITKRGQNVTFRCDPISEHNRLYWYRQTLGQGPEFLTYFQNEAQLEKSRLLSDRFSAERPKGSFSTLEIQRTEQGDSAMYLCASSLTGGSYNEQFFGPGTRLTVL.

The chain carries TRBV24-1 and TRBJ2-5; 8 bases fit TRBD1. V trimming: 1 base; J trimming: 4 bases; junction bases outside the gene matches: 7. Germline V gene lookup returns CDR1 KGHDR and CDR2 SFDVKD. The CDR3 runs 16 residues. The CDR3 DNA sequence: TGTGCCACCAGTGATTTAGCAGGGGGCGCGGGAGAGACCCAGTACTTC. Protein product: CATSDLAGGAGETQYF.

The chain combines TRBV14 with TRBJ1-3; 9 bases match TRBD1. V was pared by 4 bases and J by 0 bases, with 4 bases of the junction left unmatched. The CDR3 runs to 16 residues. Germline V lookup: CDR1 SGHDN, CDR2 FVKESK. The CDR3 protein is CASSLDRGFSGNTIYF. The CDR3, as DNA: TGTGCCAGCAGCCTGGACAGGGGATTCTCTGGAAACACCATATATTTT.

The chain uses TRBV10-1 and TRBJ2-2; D is perhaps TRBD1 (5 bases). From germline, CDR1 is WNHNN and CDR2 SYGVQD (reference sequence). The CDR3 consists of 15 residues. Trimming removed 4 bases from V and 3 bases from J, with 12 bases in between. CDR3 DNA sequence: TGCGCCAGCAGTGGAAGGCAGGGTCACACCGGGGAGCTGTTTTTT. It yields the protein CASSGRQGHTGELFF.

The J gene is TRBJ1-3, the V gene TRBV2, with 9 nucleotides matching TRBD1. V dropped 4 bases and J dropped 1; count of bases not matched to a gene: 5. The CDR3 sequence is 16 residues long. The V gene's germline CDR1 is SNHLY and CDR2 FYNNEI. In DNA form, the CDR3 reads TGTGCCAGCAGTGGGGGACAGGGAAGGTCTGGAAACACCATATATTTT. Its protein is CASSGGQGRSGNTIYF.

The rearrangement uses TRBV11-3 and TRBJ2-7, with 9 bases lining up with TRBD1. The CDR3 is 15 residues long. The V gene end was trimmed by 5 bases and the J gene end by 3 bases; junction bases not matched to a gene: 8. From germline, CDR1 is SGHNT and CDR2 YENEEA. CDR3 in amino acids: CASSPSSGQGYEQYF. CDR3 coding DNA: TGTGCCAGCAGCCCTAGTTCGGGACAGGGCTACGAGCAGTACTTC.

V and J are TRBV6-6 and TRBJ1-6, with 10 bases identical to TRBD1. The ends lost 10 bases at V and 7 bases at J; junction bases unmatched: 7. The CDR3 has 14 amino acids. Germline V CDR1 and CDR2: MNHNY, SVGAGI (reference sequence). The CDR3 loop reads CATETGGANSPLHF. As DNA, the CDR3 is TGTGCCACGGAGACAGGGGGCGCGAATTCACCCCTCCACTTT.

This chain links TRBV4-1 with TRBJ1-1; D remains unclear. V was pared by 1 base and J by 1 base, with 7 bases between. Germline CDR1 reads MGHRA; CDR2 reads YSYEKL. The CDR3 consists of 14 residues. DNA for the CDR3: TGCGCCAGCAGCCAAGTCCGGTCGAACACTGAAGCTTTCTTT. This translates into CASSQVRSNTEAFF.